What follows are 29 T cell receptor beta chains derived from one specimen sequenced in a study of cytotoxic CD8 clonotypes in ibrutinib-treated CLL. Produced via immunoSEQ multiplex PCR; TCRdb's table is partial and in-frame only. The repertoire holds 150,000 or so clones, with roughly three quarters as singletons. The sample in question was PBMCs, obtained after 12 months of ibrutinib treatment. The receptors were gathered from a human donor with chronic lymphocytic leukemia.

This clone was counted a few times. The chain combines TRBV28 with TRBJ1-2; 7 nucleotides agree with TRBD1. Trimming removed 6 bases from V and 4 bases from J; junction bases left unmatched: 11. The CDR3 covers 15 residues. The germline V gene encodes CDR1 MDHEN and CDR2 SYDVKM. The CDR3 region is CASRNRGRGSYGYTF. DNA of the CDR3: TGTGCCAGCAGAAACAGGGGCAGGGGTTCCTATGGCTACACCTTC.

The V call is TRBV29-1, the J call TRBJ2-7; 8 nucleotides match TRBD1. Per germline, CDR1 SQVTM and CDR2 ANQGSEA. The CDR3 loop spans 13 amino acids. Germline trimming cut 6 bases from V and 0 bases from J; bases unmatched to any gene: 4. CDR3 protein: CSVADRDSYEQYF. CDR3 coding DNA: TGCAGCGTCGCGGACAGGGACTCCTACGAGCAGTACTTC.

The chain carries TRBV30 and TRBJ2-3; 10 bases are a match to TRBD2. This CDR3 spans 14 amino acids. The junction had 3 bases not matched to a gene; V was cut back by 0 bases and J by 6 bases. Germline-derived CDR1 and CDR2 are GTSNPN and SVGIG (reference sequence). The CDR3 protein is CAWSVLAGPDTQYF. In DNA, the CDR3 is TGTGCCTGGAGTGTACTAGCGGGACCTGATACGCAGTATTTT.

The CDR3: CASSLDGRLYNEQFF. The CDR3 DNA follows: TGCGCCAGCAGCTTGGACGGGAGGCTCTACAATGAGCAGTTCTTC. This chain links TRBV5-1 with TRBJ2-1, with 7 nucleotides matching TRBD2. Germline assignment: CDR1 SGHRS and CDR2 YFSETQ. This CDR3 region has 15 residues. V was pared by 0 bases and J by 3 bases, with 3 bases of the junction left unmatched.

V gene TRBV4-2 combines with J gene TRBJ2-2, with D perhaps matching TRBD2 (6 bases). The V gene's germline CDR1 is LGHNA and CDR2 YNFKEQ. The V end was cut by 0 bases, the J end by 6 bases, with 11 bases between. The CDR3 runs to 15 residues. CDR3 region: CASSQDLAFAGELFF. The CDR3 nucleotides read TGTGCCAGCAGCCAAGACCTAGCGTTTGCCGGGGAGCTGTTTTTT.

CDR3 DNA sequence: TGTGCCAGCAGCGACCGGCCAGGGGTCACCGGGGAGCTGTTTTTT. Translating it yields CASSDRPGVTGELFF. This chain uses TRBV9 with TRBJ2-2; TRBD1 might be the D (6 bases). The length of the CDR3 is 15 residues. The V end lost 3 bases, the J end lost 4 bases, and 13 bases lay between the germline ends. Germline CDR1 and CDR2: SGDLS and YYNGEE.

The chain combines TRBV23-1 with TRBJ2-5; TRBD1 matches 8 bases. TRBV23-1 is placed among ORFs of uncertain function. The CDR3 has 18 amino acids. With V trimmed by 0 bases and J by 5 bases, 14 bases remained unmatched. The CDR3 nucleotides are TGCGCCAGCAGTCAATCGACGACAGGGGTTGGGTCAGAGGAGACCCAGTACTTC. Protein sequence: CASSQSTTGVGSEETQYF.

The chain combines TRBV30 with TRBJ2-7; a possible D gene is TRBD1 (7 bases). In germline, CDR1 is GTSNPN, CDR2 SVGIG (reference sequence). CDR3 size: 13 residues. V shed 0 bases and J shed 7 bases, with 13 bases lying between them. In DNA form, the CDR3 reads TGTGCCTGGAGTGTAGGCAGGGGGAGGGAGCAGTACTTC. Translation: CAWSVGRGREQYF.

The CDR3 reads CASSRTSGRLFVYEQYF. Written as DNA, the CDR3 is TGTGCCAGCAGCCGTACTAGCGGGAGGTTATTTGTGTACGAGCAGTACTTC. The rearrangement joins TRBV28 to TRBJ2-7; 12 bases align to TRBD2. Germline-derived CDR1 and CDR2 are MDHEN and SYDVKM. The CDR3 totals 17 residues. Losses at the gene ends were 6 bases for V and 4 bases for J; bases not matched to a gene: 13.

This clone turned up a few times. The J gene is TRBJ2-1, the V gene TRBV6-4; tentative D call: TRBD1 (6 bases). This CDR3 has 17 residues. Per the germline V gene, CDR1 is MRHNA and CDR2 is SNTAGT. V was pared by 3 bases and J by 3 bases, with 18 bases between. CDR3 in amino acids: CASSELGAGLDYNEQFF. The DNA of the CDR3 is TGTGCCAGCAGTGAACTGGGGGCTGGACTCGACTACAATGAGCAGTTCTTC.

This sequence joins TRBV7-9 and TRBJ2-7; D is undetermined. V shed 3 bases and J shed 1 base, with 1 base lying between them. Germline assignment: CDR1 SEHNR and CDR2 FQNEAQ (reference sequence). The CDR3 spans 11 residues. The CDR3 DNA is TGTGCCAGCAGCTTGTCCTACGAGCAGTACTTC. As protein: CASSLSYEQYF.

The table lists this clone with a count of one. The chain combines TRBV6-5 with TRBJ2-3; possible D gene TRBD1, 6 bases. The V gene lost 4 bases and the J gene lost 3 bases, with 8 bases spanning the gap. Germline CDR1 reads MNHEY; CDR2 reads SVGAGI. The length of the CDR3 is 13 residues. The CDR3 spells CASSFRGTDTQYF. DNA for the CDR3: TGTGCCAGCAGTTTCAGGGGTACAGATACGCAGTATTTT.

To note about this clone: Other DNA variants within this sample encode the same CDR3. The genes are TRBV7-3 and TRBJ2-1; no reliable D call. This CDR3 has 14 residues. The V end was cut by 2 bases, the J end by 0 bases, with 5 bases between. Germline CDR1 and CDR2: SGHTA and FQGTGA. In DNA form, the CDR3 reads TGTGCCAGCAGCTTATCCAGCTCCTACAATGAGCAGTTCTTC. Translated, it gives CASSLSSSYNEQFF.

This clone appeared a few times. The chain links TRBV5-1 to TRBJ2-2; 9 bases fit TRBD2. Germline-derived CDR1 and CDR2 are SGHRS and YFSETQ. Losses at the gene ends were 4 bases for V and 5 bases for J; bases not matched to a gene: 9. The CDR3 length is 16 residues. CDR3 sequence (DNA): TGCGCCAGCAGCATAATAGCGGGAGAATATACCGGGGAGCTGTTTTTT. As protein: CASSIIAGEYTGELFF.

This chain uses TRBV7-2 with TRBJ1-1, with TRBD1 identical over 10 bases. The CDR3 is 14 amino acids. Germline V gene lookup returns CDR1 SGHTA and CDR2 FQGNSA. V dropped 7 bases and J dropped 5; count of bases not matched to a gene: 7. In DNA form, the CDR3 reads TGTGCCAGCAACGACAGGGGGCGAGGAACTGAAGCTTTCTTT. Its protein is CASNDRGRGTEAFF.

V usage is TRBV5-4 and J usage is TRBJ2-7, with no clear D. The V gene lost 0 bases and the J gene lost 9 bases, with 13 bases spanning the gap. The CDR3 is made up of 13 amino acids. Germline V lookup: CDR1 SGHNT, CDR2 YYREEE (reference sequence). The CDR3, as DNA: TGTGCCAGCAGCTTGGGGCCCGAATCAGGGCAGTACTTC. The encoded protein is CASSLGPESGQYF.

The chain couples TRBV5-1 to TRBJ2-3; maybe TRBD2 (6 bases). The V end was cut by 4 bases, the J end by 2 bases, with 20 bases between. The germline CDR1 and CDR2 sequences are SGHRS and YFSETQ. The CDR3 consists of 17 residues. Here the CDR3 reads CASSVQPGALDTDTQYF. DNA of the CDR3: TGCGCCAGCAGCGTACAGCCGGGAGCGCTCGACACAGATACGCAGTATTTT.

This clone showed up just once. The CDR3 DNA reads as TGTGCCAGCAGTTACCGTCAGGGGGAGCTGTTTTTT. Encoded protein: CASSYRQGELFF. This rearrangement joins TRBV6-5 to TRBJ2-2; D call uncertain. CDR3 length equals 12 residues. Germline assignment: CDR1 MNHEY and CDR2 SVGAGI. Trimming pared 2 bases from V and 8 bases from J, leaving 6 bases between.

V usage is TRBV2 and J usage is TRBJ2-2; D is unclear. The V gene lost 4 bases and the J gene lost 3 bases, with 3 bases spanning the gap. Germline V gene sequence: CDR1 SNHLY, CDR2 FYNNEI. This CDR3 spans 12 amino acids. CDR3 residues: CASSGDTGELFF. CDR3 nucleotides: TGTGCCAGCAGTGGGGACACCGGGGAGCTGTTTTTT.

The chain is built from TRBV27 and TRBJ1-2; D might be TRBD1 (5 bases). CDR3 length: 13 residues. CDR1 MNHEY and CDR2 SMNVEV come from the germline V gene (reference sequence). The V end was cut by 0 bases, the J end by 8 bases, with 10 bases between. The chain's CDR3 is CASSLSPGYGYTF. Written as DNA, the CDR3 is TGTGCCAGCAGTTTATCCCCAGGGTACGGCTACACCTTC.

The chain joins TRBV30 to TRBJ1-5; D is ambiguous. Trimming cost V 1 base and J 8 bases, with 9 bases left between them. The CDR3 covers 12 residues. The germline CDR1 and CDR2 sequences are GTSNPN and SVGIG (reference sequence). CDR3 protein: CAWSEWMKPQHF. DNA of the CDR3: TGTGCCTGGAGTGAGTGGATGAAGCCCCAGCATTTT.

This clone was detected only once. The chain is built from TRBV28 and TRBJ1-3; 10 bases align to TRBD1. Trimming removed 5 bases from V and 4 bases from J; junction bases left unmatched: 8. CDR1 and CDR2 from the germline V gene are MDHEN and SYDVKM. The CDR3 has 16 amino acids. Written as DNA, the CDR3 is TGTGCCAGCAGTGAGATCGGACAGGGGGGCGGAAACACCATATATTTT. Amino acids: CASSEIGQGGGNTIYF.

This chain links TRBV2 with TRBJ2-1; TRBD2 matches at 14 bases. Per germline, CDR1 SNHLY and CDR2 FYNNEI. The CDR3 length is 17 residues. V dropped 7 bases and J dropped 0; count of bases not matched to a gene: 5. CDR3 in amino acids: CASTYGLAGGSYNEQFF. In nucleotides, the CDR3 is TGTGCCAGCACCTACGGACTAGCGGGGGGCTCCTACAATGAGCAGTTCTTC.

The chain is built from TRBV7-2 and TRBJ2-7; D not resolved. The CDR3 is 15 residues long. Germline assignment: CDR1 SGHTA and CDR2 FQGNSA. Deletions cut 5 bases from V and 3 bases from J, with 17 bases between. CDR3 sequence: CASSANRQEIYEQYF. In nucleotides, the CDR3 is TGTGCCAGCAGCGCAAATAGGCAGGAGATCTACGAGCAGTACTTC. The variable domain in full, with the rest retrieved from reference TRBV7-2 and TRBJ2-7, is GAGVSQSPSNKVTEKGKDVELRCDPISGHTALYWYRQSLGQGLEFLIYFQGNSAPDKSGLPSDRFSAERTGGSVSTLTIQRTQQEDSAVYLCASSANRQEIYEQYFGPGTRLTVT.

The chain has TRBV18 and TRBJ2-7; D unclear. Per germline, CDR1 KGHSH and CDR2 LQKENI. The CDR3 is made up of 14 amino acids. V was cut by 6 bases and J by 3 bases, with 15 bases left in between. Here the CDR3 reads CASSSGGSLYEQYF. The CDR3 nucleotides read TGTGCCAGCTCCTCTGGCGGCAGTCTCTACGAGCAGTACTTC.

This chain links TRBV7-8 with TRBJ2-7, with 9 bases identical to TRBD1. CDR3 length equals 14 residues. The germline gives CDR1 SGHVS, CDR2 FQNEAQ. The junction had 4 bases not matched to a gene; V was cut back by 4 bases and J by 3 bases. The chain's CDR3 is CASSSQDRGYEQYF. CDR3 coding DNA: TGTGCCAGCAGCTCTCAGGACAGGGGCTACGAGCAGTACTTC.

CDR3: CASSAGQGYGYTF. Here the CDR3 DNA reads TGTGCCAGCAGTGCGGGACAGGGCTATGGCTACACCTTC. The chain couples TRBV27 to TRBJ1-2, with TRBD1 identical over 9 bases. The germline CDR1 and CDR2 sequences are MNHEY and SMNVEV (reference sequence). Trimming removed 5 bases from V and 4 bases from J; junction bases left unmatched: 2. The CDR3 is 13 amino acids.

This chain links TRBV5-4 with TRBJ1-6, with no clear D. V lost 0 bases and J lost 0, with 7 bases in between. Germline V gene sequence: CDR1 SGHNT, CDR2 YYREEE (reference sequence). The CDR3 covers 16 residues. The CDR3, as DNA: TGTGCCAGCAGCTTGGATTCGAGCTCCTATAATTCACCCCTCCACTTT. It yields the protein CASSLDSSSYNSPLHF.

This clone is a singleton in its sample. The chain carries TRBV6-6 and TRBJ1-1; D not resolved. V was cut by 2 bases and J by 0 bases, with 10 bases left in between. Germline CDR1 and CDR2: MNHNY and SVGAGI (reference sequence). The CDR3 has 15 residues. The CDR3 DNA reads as TGTGCCAGCAGTTACGGGGAGCTCATGAACACTGAAGCTTTCTTT. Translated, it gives CASSYGELMNTEAFF.